A selection of T cell receptor beta chains follows, all from one sample in a study of control samples from healthy donors and cancer patients. Using immunoSEQ multiplex PCR, the repertoire was profiled, and TCRdb retains in-frame clones only, with some absent. The top ten clones hold about 9.2% of a sample with 100,000 or so clones, around 80% of them seen once. The sequenced sample consisted of blood. These receptors originate from a woman aged 55 to 70 in good health. The CDR3 runs from the conserved cysteine through the conserved F or W. D genes are given only for firm matches. Expanded clones get a size class; other rows say once, few or many, or leave the size out.

clone_size: .; j_call: TRBJ2-7; v_call: TRBV12-5; d_call: TRBD2; cdr3_nt: TGTGCTAGTGGTCGTAGCGGGGCGAGCTACGAGCAGTACTTC; cdr3_aa: CASGRSGASYEQYF
clone_size: .; j_call: TRBJ1-5; v_call: TRBV29-1; d_call: .; cdr3_nt: TGCAGCGTGCGGGGGGGAAGCAATCAGCCCCAGCATTTT; cdr3_aa: CSVRGGSNQPQHF
clone_size: few; j_call: TRBJ2-1; v_call: TRBV14; d_call: TRBD2; cdr3_nt: TGTGCCAGCAGCCGACTAGCGGGGGTCAATGAGCAGTTCTTC; cdr3_aa: CASSRLAGVNEQFF
clone_size: .; j_call: TRBJ1-5; v_call: TRBV19; d_call: .; cdr3_nt: TGTGCCAGTAGACCCTGGCTTCAGGACAATCAGCCCCAGCATTTT; cdr3_aa: CASRPWLQDNQPQHF
clone_size: .; j_call: TRBJ1-1; v_call: TRBV18; d_call: .; cdr3_nt: TGTGCCAGCTCACCGACAGGGAACACTGAAGCTTTCTTT; cdr3_aa: CASSPTGNTEAFF
clone_size: once; j_call: TRBJ2-7; v_call: TRBV7-2; d_call: .; cdr3_nt: TGTGCCAGCAGCTTAGCGACTAGGGATGCCTACGAGCAGTACTTC; cdr3_aa: CASSLATRDAYEQYF
clone_size: .; j_call: TRBJ1-2; v_call: TRBV2; d_call: TRBD1; cdr3_nt: TGTGCCAGCAGTGAGACGCTCAGGGGGCTTGGTTATGGCTACACCTTC; cdr3_aa: CASSETLRGLGYGYTF
clone_size: once; j_call: TRBJ2-1; v_call: TRBV7-2; d_call: TRBD1; cdr3_nt: TGTGCCAGCAGTCAAAACCAGGGGGCGCAACACAATGAGCAGTTCTTC; cdr3_aa: CASSQNQGAQHNEQFF
clone_size: once; j_call: TRBJ1-3; v_call: TRBV9; d_call: .; cdr3_nt: TGTGCCAGCAGCGTAGCGAGTGGGCAGGCTCCATTCTCTGGAAACACCATATATTTT; cdr3_aa: CASSVASGQAPFSGNTIYF
clone_size: few; j_call: TRBJ2-2; v_call: TRBV10-3; d_call: .; cdr3_nt: TGTGCCATCAGGCACACGTCGAACACCGGGGAGCTGTTTTTT; cdr3_aa: CAIRHTSNTGELFF
clone_size: few; j_call: TRBJ2-1; v_call: TRBV19; d_call: .; cdr3_nt: TGTGCCAGTAGCTCAGTCTATGAGCAGTTCTTC; cdr3_aa: CASSSVYEQFF
clone_size: .; j_call: TRBJ2-3; v_call: TRBV5-1; d_call: .; cdr3_nt: TGCGCCAGCAGCTTGGTCCCCGACAGTTCTCACACAGATACGCAGTATTTT; cdr3_aa: CASSLVPDSSHTDTQYF
clone_size: .; j_call: TRBJ2-3; v_call: TRBV19; d_call: .; cdr3_nt: TGTGCCAGTAGTATAGGTTCCGGGAGTGCAGATACGCAGTATTTT; cdr3_aa: CASSIGSGSADTQYF